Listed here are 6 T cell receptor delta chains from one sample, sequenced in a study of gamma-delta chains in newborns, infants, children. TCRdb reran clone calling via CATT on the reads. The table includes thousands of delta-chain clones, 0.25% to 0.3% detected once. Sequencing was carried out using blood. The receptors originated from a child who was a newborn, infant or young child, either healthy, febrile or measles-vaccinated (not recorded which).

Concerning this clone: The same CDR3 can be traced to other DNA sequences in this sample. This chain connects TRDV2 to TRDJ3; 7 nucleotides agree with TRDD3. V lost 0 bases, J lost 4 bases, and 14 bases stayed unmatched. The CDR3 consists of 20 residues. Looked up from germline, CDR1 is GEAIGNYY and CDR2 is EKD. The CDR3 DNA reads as TGTGCCTGTGACACCGTGTTAAGGGGATATAACACTTGGGACACCCGACAGATGTTTTTC. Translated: CACDTVLRGYNTWDTRQMFF.

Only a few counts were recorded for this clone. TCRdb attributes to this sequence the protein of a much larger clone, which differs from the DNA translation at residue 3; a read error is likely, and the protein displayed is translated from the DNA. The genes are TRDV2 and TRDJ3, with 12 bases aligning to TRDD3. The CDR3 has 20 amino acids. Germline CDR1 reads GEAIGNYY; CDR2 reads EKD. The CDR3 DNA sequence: TGTGCCCGTGACACTCTGGGGGATACGCGCTCAACCTGGGACACCCGACAGATGTTTTTC. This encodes CARDTLGDTRSTWDTRQMFF.

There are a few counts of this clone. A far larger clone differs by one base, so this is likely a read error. CDR3 in amino acids: CACDARWGIPGPWDTRQMFF. The DNA of the CDR3 is TGTGCCTGTGACGCACGATGGGGGATACCAGGCCCCTGGGACACCCGACAGATGTTTTTC. The V and J genes are TRDV2 and TRDJ3, with 10 bases identical to TRDD3. With 3 bases clipped from V and 2 bases from J, the junction kept 12 bases outside the gene matches. CDR1 and CDR2 (germline): GEAIGNYY, EKD. The CDR3 has 20 amino acids.

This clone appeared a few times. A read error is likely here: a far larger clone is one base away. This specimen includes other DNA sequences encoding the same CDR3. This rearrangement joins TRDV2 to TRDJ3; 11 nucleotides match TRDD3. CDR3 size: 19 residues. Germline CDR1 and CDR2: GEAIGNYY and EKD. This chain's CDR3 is CACDTVGGYAAWDTRQMFF. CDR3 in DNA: TGTGCCTGCGACACCGTTGGGGGATACGCGGCCTGGGACACCCGACAGATGTTTTTC.

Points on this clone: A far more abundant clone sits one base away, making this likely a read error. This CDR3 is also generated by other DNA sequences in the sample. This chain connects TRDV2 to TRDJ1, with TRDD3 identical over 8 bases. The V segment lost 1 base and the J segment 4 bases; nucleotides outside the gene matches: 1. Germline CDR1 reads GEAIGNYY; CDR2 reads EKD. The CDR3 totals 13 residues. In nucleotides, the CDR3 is TGTGCCTGTGACACAGGGGGATACGATAAACTCATCTTT. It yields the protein CACDTGGYDKLIF.

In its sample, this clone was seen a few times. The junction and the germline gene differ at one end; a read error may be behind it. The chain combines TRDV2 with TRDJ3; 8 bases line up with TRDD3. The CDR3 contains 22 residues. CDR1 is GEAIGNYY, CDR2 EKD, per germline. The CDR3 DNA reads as TGTGCCCGTGACACGCCCTACTGGGGGGTACGATCTAGCTCCTGGGACACCCGACAGATGTTTTTC. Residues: CARDTPYWGVRSSSWDTRQMFF.